These T cell receptor beta chains were read from a single sample in a study of cytomegalovirus exposure and HLA in healthy donors. Sequenced by immunoSEQ multiplex PCR; TCRdb stores in-frame clones only, minus some. The sample holds some 200,000 clones, about 89% seen once. Sequences were obtained from PBMCs. The source of these receptors is a woman under 30 in good health and CMV-seronegative. Each CDR3 is given with its conserved first and last residue. Fields, in order: clone size, J gene, V gene, CDR3 length, D gene, CDR3 DNA, CDR3 protein. The D gene is left open where the match is weak. Clone size is stated in some rows and not others, as once, few, many or a class when expanded.

size: -; J: TRBJ1-3; V: TRBV2; length: 16; D: TRBD1; DNA: TGTGCCAGCAGAACCCCAGGGGGGTCGAGTGGAAACACCATATATTTT; CDR3: CASRTPGGSSGNTIYF
size: -; J: TRBJ2-7; V: TRBV9; length: 15; D: TRBD2; DNA: TGTGCCAGCAGCGTAGCTGGGACTAGCTCCTACGAGCAGTACTTC; CDR3: CASSVAGTSSYEQYF
size: -; J: TRBJ2-1; V: TRBV2; length: 12; D: -; DNA: TGTGCCAGCAGTGATTCCGGCGGTGAGCAGTTCTTC; CDR3: CASSDSGGEQFF
size: -; J: TRBJ1-2; V: TRBV7-2; length: 15; D: TRBD1; DNA: TGTGCCAGCAGCTTTTCAGGGGGCTTAGGGGAGGGCTACACCTTC; CDR3: CASSFSGGLGEGYTF
size: -; J: TRBJ1-1; V: TRBV21-1; length: 13; D: -; DNA: TGTGCCAGCAGCTCGACAGGGCGGGGTGAAGCTTTCTTT; CDR3: CASSSTGRGEAFF
size: -; J: TRBJ1-1; V: TRBV27; length: 16; D: TRBD1; DNA: TGTGCCAGCAGCTTTCAGCCGGGACAGGGAGACACTGAAGCTTTCTTT; CDR3: CASSFQPGQGDTEAFF
size: few; J: TRBJ1-6; V: TRBV5-1; length: 15; D: TRBD1; DNA: TGCGCCAGCAGCCCGGGGGACAGATATAATTCACCCCTCCACTTT; CDR3: CASSPGDRYNSPLHF
size: -; J: TRBJ2-5; V: TRBV7-2; length: 17; D: TRBD2; DNA: TGTGCCAGCAGCTTCCCTCCCACTAGCGGGGGTGGAGAGACCCAGTACTTC; CDR3: CASSFPPTSGGGETQYF
size: once; J: TRBJ2-1; V: TRBV5-8; length: 14; D: TRBD2; DNA: TGTGCCAGCAGCTTGTTCGGGGGGGACAATGAGCAGTTCTTC; CDR3: CASSLFGGDNEQFF
size: -; J: TRBJ1-4; V: TRBV6-6; length: 15; D: TRBD1; DNA: TGTGCCAGCAGTTACCGGACAGGGGGACGTGAAAAACTGTTTTTT; CDR3: CASSYRTGGREKLFF
size: -; J: TRBJ2-7; V: TRBV19; length: 16; D: TRBD1; DNA: TGTGCCAGTAGTATCATTGCCGGGACAGGGGACTACGAGCAGTACTTC; CDR3: CASSIIAGTGDYEQYF
size: -; J: TRBJ1-2; V: TRBV19; length: 16; D: -; DNA: TGTGCCAGTAATTCTTGGGGCGTACAGGGAGACTATGGCTACACCTTC; CDR3: CASNSWGVQGDYGYTF
size: -; J: TRBJ1-3; V: TRBV7-9; length: 15; D: -; DNA: TGTGCCAGCGGCACTAGCCGCCGCTCTGGAAACACCATATATTTT; CDR3: CASGTSRRSGNTIYF
size: once; J: TRBJ1-2; V: TRBV11-2; length: 13; D: -; DNA: TGTGCCAGCAGTCAGACACTGCTTGGAGGCTACACCTTC; CDR3: CASSQTLLGGYTF
size: -; J: TRBJ2-5; V: TRBV7-8; length: 17; D: TRBD2; DNA: TGTGCCAGCAGCTTAACTCCTAGCGGGGGGGGCCAAGAGACCCAGTACTTC; CDR3: CASSLTPSGGGQETQYF